This record looks at one T cell receptor (beta chain) sequence and its context. Repertoires were generated with immunoSEQ multiplex PCR, while TCRdb's copy carries only in-frame clones and drops some. Of 150,000 to 200,000 clones listed, 60% to 80% were seen once; the top ten hold around 16%. There are 14 residues in the CDR3. J gave up 5 bases and V 0 bases, and 5 bases lay outside the gene matches. Per the germline V gene, CDR1 is SGDLS and CDR2 is YYNGEE. This specimen belongs to a study of blood T cell repertoires in COVID-19. Study context: Samples taken during acute and convalescent COVID-19 were collected in the United States, Italy and Spain.

The source is a man aged 55 to 70 with active or convalescent COVID-19. Sequenced: peripheral blood. The gene calls are TRBV9 and TRBJ2-7; 7 bases are a match to TRBD2. The CDR3 DNA is TGTGCCAGCAGCGTAGCAGGACTAGATGACGAGCAGTACTTC. Protein: CASSVAGLDDEQYF.